The 10 T cell receptor beta chains in this list originate from one sample, sequenced in a study of naive and memory T cell subsets. Notes on the study in general: A few larger clonotypes appeared in naive repertoires, especially CD8, possibly memory cells re-expressing CD45RA.

The beta constant-region primer was an equimolar mix of two oligonucleotides covering TRBC1 and TRBC2. Four rounds of PCR amplified the ligated cDNA using nested alpha and beta constant-region primers plus SP2. In TCRdb, the UMI-ligation and nested PCR reads were re-called with MiXCR into one record per CDR3 protein. The table lists about 150,000 distinct CDR3 sequences, approximately 22% of them singletons. Their antigens remain unidentified. Sequencing was done on a sample of naive CD4+ T cells from blood. Source of these receptors: a human donor in good health.

This chain connects TRBV19 to TRBJ2-1, with 10 bases identical to TRBD2. The CDR3 extends over 14 amino acids. Germline trimming cut 4 bases from V and 10 bases from J; bases unmatched to any gene: 7. Germline V gene data show CDR1 as LNHDA and CDR2 as SQIVND (reference sequence). CDR3 nucleotide sequence: TGTGCCAGTAGTACTAGCGGGAGCCTTTCGGAGCAGTTCTTC. It codes for CASSTSGSLSEQFF.

V is TRBV7-9 and J is TRBJ2-1; 9 bases align to TRBD1. Germline V CDR1 and CDR2: SEHNR, FQNEAQ (reference sequence). The CDR3 has 15 amino acids. The J segment lost 5 bases and the V segment lost 5 bases, leaving 7 bases of the junction unmatched. The CDR3, as DNA: TGTGCCAGCAGCCTGGGACAGGGAGGGAACAATGAGCAGTTCTTC. Its protein product is CASSLGQGGNNEQFF.

This clonotype was detected once. V usage is TRBV7-9 and J usage is TRBJ1-2, with 10 bases identical to TRBD1. V was clipped by 7 bases and J by 6 bases; unmatched bases: 8. This CDR3 region has 14 residues. CDR1 SEHNR and CDR2 FQNEAQ come from the germline V gene (reference sequence). The CDR3 coding sequence is TGTGCCAGCAACAGACAGGGGGCTTTACATGGCTACACCTTC. It translates to CASNRQGALHGYTF.

The rearrangement uses TRBV20-1 and TRBJ2-1; possible D gene TRBD2, 5 bases. The V gene lost 5 bases and the J gene lost 0 bases, with 11 bases spanning the gap. There are 14 residues in the CDR3. Germline assignment: CDR1 DFQATT and CDR2 SNEGSKA (reference sequence). The CDR3 region has the DNA TGCAGTGCTCAGTGGACTCGCTCCTACAATGAGCAGTTCTTC. This codes for CSAQWTRSYNEQFF.

This clonotype came up a few times. This chain connects TRBV7-9 to TRBJ2-1; D might be TRBD1 or TRBD2, each matching 5 bases. Trimming stripped 5 bases from V and 12 bases from J, with 17 bases between. Germline CDR1 is SEHNR and CDR2 is FQNEAQ (reference sequence). This CDR3 is 13 amino acids long. The chain's CDR3 is CASSQSTGTGQFF. As DNA, the CDR3 is TGTGCCAGCAGCCAAAGCACGGGAACAGGGCAGTTCTTC.

The chain employs TRBV7-9 and TRBJ2-7, with 9 bases identical to TRBD1. CDR1 and CDR2 (germline): SEHNR, FQNEAQ (reference sequence). The length of the CDR3 is 13 residues. With V trimmed by 8 bases and J by 3 bases, 5 bases remained unmatched. The DNA for the CDR3 is TGTGCCAGCTCCGGGACAGGGAACTACGAGCAGTACTTC. Amino acids: CASSGTGNYEQYF.

This rearrangement joins TRBV4-3 to TRBJ2-7; 8 positions agree with TRBD1. Germline V gene data show CDR1 as LGHNA and CDR2 as YSLEER. The CDR3 loop spans 16 amino acids. The junction had 10 bases not matched to a gene; V was cut back by 0 bases and J by 6 bases. The CDR3 sequence is CASSQDVGQGGGEQYF. The CDR3 nucleotides are TGCGCCAGCAGCCAAGATGTAGGACAGGGAGGTGGCGAGCAGTACTTC.

This chain joins TRBV15 and TRBJ1-2, with D unclear. Germline V gene sequence: CDR1 LNHNV, CDR2 YYDKDF (reference sequence). The CDR3 is made up of 14 amino acids. Trimming left V 4 bases short and J 2 bases short, with 11 bases between. For the CDR3, the DNA is TGTGCCACCAGCACCGGGAACCGAAACTATGGCTACACCTTC. It translates to CATSTGNRNYGYTF.

In this sample, this clonotype turned up a few times. The rearrangement joins TRBV20-1 to TRBJ2-3, with D tentatively TRBD2 (5 bases). The V end was cut by 2 bases, the J end by 2 bases, with 14 bases between. Per germline, CDR1 DFQATT and CDR2 SNEGSKA (reference sequence). This CDR3 region has 15 residues. CDR3 nucleotides: TGCAGTGCTAGAATGGACGCACGGGACACAGATACGCAGTATTTT. Translated, it gives CSARMDARDTDTQYF.

This clonotype was recorded many times. This chain connects TRBV29-1 to TRBJ2-3, with D unclear. The V end lost 3 bases, the J end lost 5 bases, and 6 bases lay between the germline ends. This CDR3 region has 11 residues. Germline V gene lookup returns CDR1 SQVTM and CDR2 ANQGSEA. The CDR3 DNA is TGCAGCGTTGATGGTGGAGATACGCAGTATTTT. Encoded protein: CSVDGGDTQYF.